A selection of T cell receptor beta chains follows, all from one sample in a study of CD8 T cells in Susac syndrome. TCRdb called the immunoSEQ multiplex PCR reads again in MiXCR, with one record for every CDR3 protein. This table has 200,000 or so distinct CDR3 sequences, about 94% appearing once. Sequencing was done on a sample of CD4+ T cells from PBMCs. All receptors derive from a human donor with multiple sclerosis. The CDR3 runs from the conserved cysteine through the conserved F or W. D genes are given only for firm matches. Clone size appears in some rows only: once, few, many, or a class for an expanded clone.

cdr3_aa cdr3_nt d_call j_call clone_size v_call
CASSESVRQFF TGTGCCAGCAGTGAAAGCGTTCGGCAGTTCTTC - TRBJ2-1 - TRBV2
CASSFKGGSNQPQHF TGTGCCAGCAGTTTTAAAGGGGGTAGCAATCAGCCCCAGCATTTT - TRBJ1-5 once TRBV27
CASSLAAGRTYEQYF TGCGCCAGCAGCTTGGCGGCAGGACGAACCTACGAGCAGTACTTC - TRBJ2-7 - TRBV5-1
CASLPGGGLTNEQFF TGTGCCAGTCTACCCGGCGGGGGACTCACGAATGAGCAGTTCTTC TRBD2 TRBJ2-1 - TRBV6-2/TRBV6-3
CSARIQGTIPLHF TGCAGTGCTAGGATCCAGGGGACGATTCCCCTCCACTTT - TRBJ1-6 - TRBV20-1
CSARDLSGELFF TGCAGTGCTAGAGATTTGAGCGGGGAGCTGTTTTTT - TRBJ2-2 - TRBV20-1
CAISRTDQETQYF TGTGCCATCAGCCGGACGGACCAAGAGACCCAGTACTTC - TRBJ2-5 - TRBV10-3
CAWSVQTPYF TGTGCCTGGAGTGTACAGACTCCCTACTTT - TRBJ1-1 - TRBV30
CASSPTRDTQYF TGTGCCAGCAGCCCAACGAGGGATACGCAGTATTTT - TRBJ2-3 - TRBV6-6
CASSLEGIYGYTF TGTGCCAGCAGTTTAGAGGGGATCTATGGCTACACCTTC - TRBJ1-2 - TRBV28
CASSAVGSNEQFF TGTGCCAGCAGCGCCGTCGGGAGCAATGAGCAGTTCTTC - TRBJ2-1 - TRBV5-4
CASSSKVLSQESWHYGYTF TGTGCCAGCAGCTCCAAGGTGCTGTCACAGGAGAGTTGGCACTATGGCTACACCTTC - TRBJ1-2 - TRBV3-1
CASSLWPPWGYEAYEQYF TGTGCCAGCAGCTTATGGCCCCCCTGGGGGTACGAGGCCTACGAGCAGTACTTC - TRBJ2-7 - TRBV11-2
CASSSRAGQGYTF TGTGCCAGCAGCTCCAGGGCGGGGCAAGGCTACACCTTC - TRBJ1-2 - TRBV7-9
CASSSRTGIPHLATGELFF TGTGCCAGCAGTTCCCGGACAGGGATCCCCCATCTGGCCACCGGGGAGCTGTTTTTT TRBD1 TRBJ2-2 - TRBV6-5
CASSSSRLFSYEQYF TGTGCCAGCAGTTCGTCCAGACTCTTCTCCTACGAGCAGTACTTC - TRBJ2-7 - TRBV6-2/TRBV6-3
CATSGRGLSTDTQYF TGTGCCACCAGTGGGAGGGGGCTTAGCACAGATACGCAGTATTTT - TRBJ2-3 - TRBV24-1